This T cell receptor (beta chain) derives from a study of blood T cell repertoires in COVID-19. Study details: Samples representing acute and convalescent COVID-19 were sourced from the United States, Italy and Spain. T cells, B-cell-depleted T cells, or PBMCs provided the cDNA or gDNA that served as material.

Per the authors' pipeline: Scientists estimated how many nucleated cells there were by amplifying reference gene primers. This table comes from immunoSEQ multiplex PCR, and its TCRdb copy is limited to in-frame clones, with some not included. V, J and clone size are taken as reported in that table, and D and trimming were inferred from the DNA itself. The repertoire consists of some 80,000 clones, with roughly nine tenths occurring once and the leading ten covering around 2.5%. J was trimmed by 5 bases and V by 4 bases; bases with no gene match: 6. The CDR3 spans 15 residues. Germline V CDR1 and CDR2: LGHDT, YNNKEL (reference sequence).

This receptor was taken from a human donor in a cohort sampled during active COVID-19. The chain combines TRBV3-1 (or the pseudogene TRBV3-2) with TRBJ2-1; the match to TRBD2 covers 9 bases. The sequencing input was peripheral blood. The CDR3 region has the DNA TGTGCCAGCAGCCTAGCGGGAGTGGGCCACAATGAGCAGTTCTTC. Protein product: CASSLAGVGHNEQFF.